A selection of T cell receptor beta chains follows, all from one sample in a study of T cell responses to AZD1222 COVID-19 vaccine. This table comes from immunoSEQ multiplex PCR, and its TCRdb copy is limited to in-frame clones, with some not included. The sample has 150,000 to 200,000 clones, roughly 94% seen once. The sample consisted of peripheral blood, taken 28 days after the second AZD1222 dose. The receptors were sampled from an adult who received the AZD1222 COVID-19 vaccine. Each CDR3 is given with its conserved first and last residue. Each record gives: CDR3 protein, CDR3 DNA, J gene, D gene, V gene, clone size. A D gene is named only where the DNA matches it firmly. Clone size is not always given. Where it is, it says once, few, many or a class for expanded clones.

CDR3aa: CASVMGTGGYNEQFF; CDR3nt: TGTGCCAGCGTGATGGGGACAGGGGGATACAATGAGCAGTTCTTC; j_gene: TRBJ2-1; d_gene: TRBD1; v_gene: TRBV19; abundance: NA
CDR3aa: CASSGTSQETQYF; CDR3nt: TGTGCCAGCAGTGGGACAAGTCAAGAGACCCAGTACTTC; j_gene: TRBJ2-5; d_gene: NA; v_gene: TRBV12-3/TRBV12-4; abundance: NA
CDR3aa: CASSQVNRGLVGYTF; CDR3nt: TGCGCCAGCAGCCAAGTAAACAGGGGTCTCGTCGGCTACACCTTC; j_gene: TRBJ1-2; d_gene: TRBD1; v_gene: TRBV4-1; abundance: few
CDR3aa: CASRRDRPNEKLFF; CDR3nt: TGTGCCAGCAGAAGGGACAGACCGAATGAAAAACTGTTTTTT; j_gene: TRBJ1-4; d_gene: TRBD1; v_gene: TRBV6-5; abundance: NA
CDR3aa: CASSLVGWEETQYF; CDR3nt: TGCGCCAGCAGCTTGGTAGGCTGGGAAGAGACCCAGTACTTC; j_gene: TRBJ2-5; d_gene: NA; v_gene: TRBV5-1; abundance: NA
CDR3aa: CACSTGGYQPQHF; CDR3nt: TGTGCCTGCAGCACAGGGGGCTATCAGCCCCAGCATTTT; j_gene: TRBJ1-5; d_gene: TRBD1; v_gene: TRBV30; abundance: NA
CDR3aa: CASSETGNQPQHF; CDR3nt: TGCGCCAGCAGTGAAACAGGGAATCAGCCCCAGCATTTT; j_gene: TRBJ1-5; d_gene: NA; v_gene: TRBV10-2; abundance: NA
CDR3aa: CASSMGLAVRTQYF; CDR3nt: TGTGCCAGTAGTATGGGGCTAGCTGTGAGGACCCAGTACTTC; j_gene: TRBJ2-5; d_gene: NA; v_gene: TRBV19; abundance: NA
CDR3aa: CASSKTGVGTDTQYF; CDR3nt: TGTGCCAGCAGCAAGACAGGGGTTGGTACAGATACGCAGTATTTT; j_gene: TRBJ2-3; d_gene: TRBD1; v_gene: TRBV11-1; abundance: once
CDR3aa: CASSSSGRAEDTQYF; CDR3nt: TGTGCCAGCAGTTCTAGCGGGAGGGCCGAAGATACGCAGTATTTT; j_gene: TRBJ2-3; d_gene: TRBD2; v_gene: TRBV6-5; abundance: NA
CDR3aa: CASSLLPPGWRDQPQHF; CDR3nt: TGTGCCAGCAGTTTACTCCCCCCGGGGTGGAGGGACCAGCCCCAGCATTTT; j_gene: TRBJ1-5; d_gene: NA; v_gene: TRBV28; abundance: NA
CDR3aa: CASSQDQIWDTQYF; CDR3nt: TGCGCCAGCAGCCAAGATCAGATCTGGGATACGCAGTATTTT; j_gene: TRBJ2-3; d_gene: NA; v_gene: TRBV4-1; abundance: NA
CDR3aa: CASSIRGSDEQFF; CDR3nt: TGTGCCAGTAGTATCCGCGGGTCTGATGAGCAGTTCTTC; j_gene: TRBJ2-1; d_gene: NA; v_gene: TRBV19; abundance: NA
CDR3aa: CASSPSFGINYGYTF; CDR3nt: TGTGCCAGCAGCCCTAGTTTCGGGATAAACTATGGCTACACCTTC; j_gene: TRBJ1-2; d_gene: NA; v_gene: TRBV11-2; abundance: NA
CDR3aa: CASSPPGLAGSQETQYF; CDR3nt: TGTGCCAGTAGTCCTCCGGGACTAGCGGGTTCCCAAGAGACCCAGTACTTC; j_gene: TRBJ2-5; d_gene: TRBD2; v_gene: TRBV19; abundance: NA
CDR3aa: CASRGQIYEQYF; CDR3nt: TGTGCCAGCAGGGGACAGATCTACGAGCAGTACTTC; j_gene: TRBJ2-7; d_gene: TRBD1; v_gene: TRBV6-5; abundance: NA
CDR3aa: CASSSTERDRGHQETQYF; CDR3nt: TGTGCCAGCAGCTCGACCGAAAGGGACAGGGGGCATCAAGAGACCCAGTACTTC; j_gene: TRBJ2-5; d_gene: TRBD1; v_gene: TRBV5-6; abundance: NA
CDR3aa: CASSLDTGDQPQHF; CDR3nt: TGTGCCAGCAGTTTAGATACAGGGGATCAGCCCCAGCATTTT; j_gene: TRBJ1-5; d_gene: TRBD1; v_gene: TRBV6-6; abundance: NA
CDR3aa: CASSSGTFGYTF; CDR3nt: TGTGCCAGCAGCTCCGGGACATTTGGCTACACCTTC; j_gene: TRBJ1-2; d_gene: NA; v_gene: TRBV5-6; abundance: once
CDR3aa: CASLSHNEQFF; CDR3nt: TGTGCCAGTTTGTCCCACAATGAGCAGTTCTTC; j_gene: TRBJ2-1; d_gene: NA; v_gene: TRBV25-1; abundance: NA
CDR3aa: CASSPPSQGAAFF; CDR3nt: TGTGCCAGCTCACCACCGAGCCAAGGGGCGGCTTTCTTT; j_gene: TRBJ1-1; d_gene: NA; v_gene: TRBV18; abundance: NA
CDR3aa: CASSVGHSQGYTF; CDR3nt: TGTGCCAGCAGCGTAGGTCATTCGCAGGGCTACACCTTC; j_gene: TRBJ1-2; d_gene: NA; v_gene: TRBV9; abundance: NA
CDR3aa: CASSLGGWQGQGVEDGAFF; CDR3nt: TGTGCCAGCAGCTTAGGGGGTTGGCAAGGACAGGGGGTAGAGGATGGAGCTTTCTTT; j_gene: TRBJ1-1; d_gene: TRBD1; v_gene: TRBV11-2; abundance: NA
CDR3aa: CASSQGLGTGGGQPQHF; CDR3nt: TGCGCCAGCAGCCAAGGATTAGGGACAGGGGGCGGACAGCCCCAGCATTTT; j_gene: TRBJ1-5; d_gene: TRBD1; v_gene: TRBV4-1; abundance: NA
CDR3aa: CASSLGREGIYEQYF; CDR3nt: TGTGCCAGCAGCTTAGGGCGGGAGGGGATCTACGAGCAGTACTTC; j_gene: TRBJ2-7; d_gene: TRBD2; v_gene: TRBV11-2; abundance: NA
CDR3aa: CASRGQGVGNTEAFF; CDR3nt: TGCGCCAGCAGGGGACAGGGGGTCGGTAACACTGAAGCTTTCTTT; j_gene: TRBJ1-1; d_gene: TRBD1; v_gene: TRBV5-1; abundance: NA
CDR3aa: CASSQDRTSRETQYF; CDR3nt: TGCGCCAGCAGCCAGGATAGGACTAGCAGGGAGACCCAGTACTTC; j_gene: TRBJ2-5; d_gene: TRBD2; v_gene: TRBV4-1; abundance: NA
CDR3aa: CASSPGTGKVESPQKLFF; CDR3nt: TGTGCCAGTAGTCCCGGGACAGGTAAAGTGGAATCTCCGCAAAAACTGTTTTTT; j_gene: TRBJ1-4; d_gene: TRBD1; v_gene: TRBV19; abundance: NA
CDR3aa: CASSSIAGISYNEQFF; CDR3nt: TGTGCCAGCAGCTCGATAGCGGGGATCTCCTACAATGAGCAGTTCTTC; j_gene: TRBJ2-1; d_gene: TRBD2; v_gene: TRBV7-2; abundance: NA
CDR3aa: CASSQGGLGDYNSPLHF; CDR3nt: TGCGCCAGCAGCCAAGGAGGGCTAGGGGACTATAATTCACCCCTCCACTTT; j_gene: TRBJ1-6; d_gene: NA; v_gene: TRBV4-1; abundance: few
CDR3aa: CASSLAGRGQPQHF; CDR3nt: TGTGCCAGCAGCTTGGCGGGCAGGGGTCAGCCCCAGCATTTT; j_gene: TRBJ1-5; d_gene: NA; v_gene: TRBV5-8; abundance: NA
CDR3aa: CASSQDADSPLHF; CDR3nt: TGTGCCAGCAGCCAAGATGCGGATTCACCCCTCCACTTT; j_gene: TRBJ1-6; d_gene: NA; v_gene: TRBV3-1/TRBV3-2; abundance: NA
CDR3aa: CASSFDPDTEAFF; CDR3nt: TGTGCCAGCAGCTTTGATCCGGACACTGAAGCTTTCTTT; j_gene: TRBJ1-1; d_gene: NA; v_gene: TRBV11-2; abundance: NA
CDR3aa: CASSLGGGTEAFF; CDR3nt: TGTGCCAGCAGTCTAGGGGGTGGCACTGAAGCTTTCTTT; j_gene: TRBJ1-1; d_gene: NA; v_gene: TRBV12-3/TRBV12-4; abundance: NA
CDR3aa: CASSRDWENTDTQYF; CDR3nt: TGTGCCAGCAGCAGGGACTGGGAGAACACAGATACGCAGTATTTT; j_gene: TRBJ2-3; d_gene: NA; v_gene: TRBV5-6; abundance: once
CDR3aa: CASSSDTQYF; CDR3nt: TGTGCCAGCTCGTCAGATACGCAGTATTTT; j_gene: TRBJ2-3; d_gene: NA; v_gene: TRBV19; abundance: NA
CDR3aa: CASSLSSLQGASSNYGYTF; CDR3nt: TGCGCCAGCAGCTTGTCTAGTCTACAGGGGGCATCTTCTAACTATGGCTACACCTTC; j_gene: TRBJ1-2; d_gene: TRBD1; v_gene: TRBV5-1; abundance: NA
CDR3aa: CASSQKGQVTYEQYF; CDR3nt: TGTGCCAGCAGCCAAAAGGGCCAGGTCACCTACGAGCAGTACTTC; j_gene: TRBJ2-7; d_gene: NA; v_gene: TRBV27; abundance: NA
CDR3aa: CASSLAAGSYNEQFF; CDR3nt: TGTGCCAGCAGCTTGGCCGCTGGCTCCTACAATGAGCAGTTCTTC; j_gene: TRBJ2-1; d_gene: NA; v_gene: TRBV5-4; abundance: NA
CDR3aa: CASSQARWLAGVYTGELFF; CDR3nt: TGTGCCAGCAGCCAAGCCCGGTGGCTAGCGGGAGTTTACACCGGGGAGCTGTTTTTT; j_gene: TRBJ2-2; d_gene: TRBD2; v_gene: TRBV14; abundance: few